This T cell receptor (beta chain) was identified in a study of blood T cells in healthy people across ages. Looking at the study overall: The template switching approach captured approximately one barcoded beta molecule for every two T cells. Findings of the study overall: Versus aged donors, long-lived donors had higher diversity and more naive CD4+ cells. The lack of PBMC sorting stopped any conclusive naive versus antigen-experienced comparison.

Comments on this clonotype: Antigen specificity is unknown.

Primers used in a second PCR of roughly 7 to 12 cycles were a sample-barcoded 5' primer and a J-beta primer mix. TCRdb itself ran the 5' RACE reads through MiXCR, one entry per CDR3 protein. Of 650,000 or so distinct CDR3 sequences in the sample, over 40% were seen once. Donation came from healthy Caucasian individuals in Russia who were aged about 6 to 100. The source material was blood. The sequence derives from a woman at least 80 years old in good health.

The CDR3 DNA is TGCAGTGCTAGTCCGGGTGGAAGCACAGATACGCAGTATTTT. It specifies CSASPGGSTDTQYF. V and J are TRBV20-1 and TRBJ2-3; no firm D call. Germline CDR1 and CDR2: DFQATT and SNEGSKA (reference sequence). The CDR3 consists of 14 residues. V was trimmed by 3 bases and J by 0 bases, leaving 10 bases between them.